Listed below are T cell receptor beta chains from one sample, sequenced in a study of STAT3 mutations in large granular lymphocyte leukemia. Only in-frame clones appear in the TCRdb table, and some are missing; sequencing was by immunoSEQ multiplex PCR. The sample records several thousand clones, roughly 90% being singletons. The sequencing input was peripheral blood mononuclear cells. The receptor set was obtained from an elderly man with T-cell large granular lymphocyte leukemia. Some clones in this sample may be carry-over from other donors' samples. The CDR3 runs from the conserved cysteine through the conserved F or W. The D gene is left open where the match is weak. Expanded clones get a size class; other rows say once, few or many, or leave the size out.

TRBJ1-6,NA,TRBV20-1,few,11,TGCAGTGCGGAAATTAATTCACCCCTCCACTTT,CSAEINSPLHF
TRBJ2-5,TRBD1,TRBV7-9,NA,15,TGTGCCAGCAGGCACCGGGACAGGGGTGGTGAGACCCAGTACTTC,CASRHRDRGGETQYF
TRBJ2-5,TRBD1,TRBV6-5,NA,14,TGTGCCAGCAGTTACGAGACAGGGGGAGAGACCCAGTACTTC,CASSYETGGETQYF
TRBJ2-7,TRBD2,TRBV4-1,NA,16,TGCGCCAGCAGCCAAGAAGGGAGCGGGGGGTTTTGGGAGCAGTACTTC,CASSQEGSGGFWEQYF
TRBJ2-2,NA,TRBV5-1,NA,17,TGCGCCAGCAGCTTTGCCCTTTCCAGCGGAGGAACCGGGGAGCTGTTTTTT,CASSFALSSGGTGELFF
TRBJ1-5,NA,TRBV19,NA,15,TGTGCCAGTAGTATAGAAGACTATAGCAATCAGCCCCAGCATTTT,CASSIEDYSNQPQHF
TRBJ2-5,NA,TRBV29-1,NA,11,TGCAGCGTTATTTTTTTTGAGACCCAGTACTTC,CSVIFFETQYF
TRBJ1-3,TRBD1,TRBV5-1,NA,15,TGCGCCAGCAGCTTGGCAGGGGGCAGTGGAAACACCATATATTTT,CASSLAGGSGNTIYF
TRBJ1-2,NA,TRBV29-1,NA,15,TGCAGCGTTGAACAAGGGACGCCTGCTAACTATGGCTACACCTTC,CSVEQGTPANYGYTF
TRBJ1-1,NA,TRBV29-1,NA,12,TGCAGCGTTAACAGGGCGAACACTGAAGCTTTCTTT,CSVNRANTEAFF
TRBJ2-2,NA,TRBV6-1,NA,15,TGTGCCAGCAGTGAATCCTCAGGGAAGCCCGGGGAGCTGTTTTTT,CASSESSGKPGELFF
TRBJ2-5,NA,TRBV7-6,NA,14,TGTGCCAGCAGCTTGGTAGGGGCTGGGGAGACCCAGTACTTC,CASSLVGAGETQYF
TRBJ1-1,TRBD1,TRBV7-9,NA,14,TGTGCCAGCAGCATAACAGGGGGCGGGACTGAAGCTTTCTTT,CASSITGGGTEAFF
TRBJ1-6,NA,TRBV13,NA,15,TGTGCCAGCAGCTTAGGTGAGGGGGTTGGCTCACCCCTCCACTTT,CASSLGEGVGSPLHF
TRBJ1-2,NA,TRBV14,NA,16,TGTGCCAGCAGTCACACACGGGACGGGTTTGTAGGCGGCTACACCTTC,CASSHTRDGFVGGYTF
TRBJ2-7,TRBD1,TRBV6-6,once,14,TGTGCCAGCACCGGGACAGGGGGGTCCTACGAGCAGTACTTC,CASTGTGGSYEQYF
TRBJ1-3,NA,TRBV5-1,NA,11,TGCGCCAGCACCTATGGAAACACCATATATTTT,CASTYGNTIYF